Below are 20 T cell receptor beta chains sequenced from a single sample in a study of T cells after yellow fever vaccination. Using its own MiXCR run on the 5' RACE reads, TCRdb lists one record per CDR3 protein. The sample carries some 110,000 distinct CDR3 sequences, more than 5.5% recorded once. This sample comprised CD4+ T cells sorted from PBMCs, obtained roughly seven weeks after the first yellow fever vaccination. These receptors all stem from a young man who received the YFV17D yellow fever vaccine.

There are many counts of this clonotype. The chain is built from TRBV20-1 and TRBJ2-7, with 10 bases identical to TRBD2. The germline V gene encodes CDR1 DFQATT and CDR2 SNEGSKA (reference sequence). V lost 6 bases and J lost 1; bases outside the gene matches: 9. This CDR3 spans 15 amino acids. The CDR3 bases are TGCAGTGCAATAGAACGGACTAGCGGTTCCTACGAGCAGTACTTC. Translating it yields CSAIERTSGSYEQYF.

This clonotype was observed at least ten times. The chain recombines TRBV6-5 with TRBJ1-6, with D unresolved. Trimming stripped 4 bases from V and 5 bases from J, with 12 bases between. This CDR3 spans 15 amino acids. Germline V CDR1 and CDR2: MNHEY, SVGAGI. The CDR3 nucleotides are TGTGCCAGCAGTTTTTCGCGTATCAATAATTCACCCCTCCACTTT. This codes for CASSFSRINNSPLHF.

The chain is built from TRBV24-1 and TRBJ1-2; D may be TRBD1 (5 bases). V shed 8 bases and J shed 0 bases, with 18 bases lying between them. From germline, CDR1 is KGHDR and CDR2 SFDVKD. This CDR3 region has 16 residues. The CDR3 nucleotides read TGTGCCACCATTTATGCCGGGACGGCTTCTAACTATGGCTACACCTTC. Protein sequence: CATIYAGTASNYGYTF.

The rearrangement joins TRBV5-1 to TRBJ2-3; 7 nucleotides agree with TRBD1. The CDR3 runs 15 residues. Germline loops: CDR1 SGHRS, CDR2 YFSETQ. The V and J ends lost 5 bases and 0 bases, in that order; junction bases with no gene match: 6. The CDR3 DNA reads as TGCGCCAGCAGTCTACCGGGACAGAGCACAGATACGCAGTATTTT. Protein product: CASSLPGQSTDTQYF.

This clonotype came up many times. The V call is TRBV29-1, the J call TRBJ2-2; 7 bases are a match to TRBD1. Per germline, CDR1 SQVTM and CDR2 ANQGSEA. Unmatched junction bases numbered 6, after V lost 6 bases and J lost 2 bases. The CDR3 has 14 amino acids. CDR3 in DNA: TGCAGCGTGGCAGGGGGTCCCAACACCGGGGAGCTGTTTTTT. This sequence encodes CSVAGGPNTGELFF.

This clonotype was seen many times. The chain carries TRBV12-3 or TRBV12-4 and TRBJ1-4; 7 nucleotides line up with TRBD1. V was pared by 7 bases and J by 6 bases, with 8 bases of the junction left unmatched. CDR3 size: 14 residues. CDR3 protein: CASTEGARYEKLFF. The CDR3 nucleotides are TGTGCCAGCACCGAGGGGGCGAGGTATGAAAAACTGTTTTTT.

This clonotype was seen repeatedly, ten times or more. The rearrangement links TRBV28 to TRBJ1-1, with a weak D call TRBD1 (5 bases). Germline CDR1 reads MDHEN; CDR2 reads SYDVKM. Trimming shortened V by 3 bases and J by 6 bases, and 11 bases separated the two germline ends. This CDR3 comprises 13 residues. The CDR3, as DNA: TGTGCCAGCAGTTTGAGGGTGGGGGCTGAAGCTTTCTTT. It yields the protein CASSLRVGAEAFF.

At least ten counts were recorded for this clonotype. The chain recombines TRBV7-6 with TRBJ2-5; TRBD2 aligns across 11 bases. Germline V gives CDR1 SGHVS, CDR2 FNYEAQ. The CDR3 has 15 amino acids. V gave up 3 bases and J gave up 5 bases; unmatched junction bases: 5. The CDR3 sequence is CASSFLLAGVETQYF. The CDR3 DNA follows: TGTGCCAGCAGCTTCCTACTAGCGGGGGTTGAGACCCAGTACTTC.

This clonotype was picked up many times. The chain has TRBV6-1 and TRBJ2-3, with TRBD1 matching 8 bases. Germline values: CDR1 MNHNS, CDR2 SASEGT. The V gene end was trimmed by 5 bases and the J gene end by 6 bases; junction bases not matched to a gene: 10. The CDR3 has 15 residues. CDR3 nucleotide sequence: TGTGCCAGCAGTCGGGACAGGCCGTCCACGGATACGCAGTATTTT. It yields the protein CASSRDRPSTDTQYF.

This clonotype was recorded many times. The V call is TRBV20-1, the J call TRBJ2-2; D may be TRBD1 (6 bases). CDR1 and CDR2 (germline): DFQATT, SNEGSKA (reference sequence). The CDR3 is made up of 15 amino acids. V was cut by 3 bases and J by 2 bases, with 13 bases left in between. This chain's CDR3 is CSAREQGRNTGELFF. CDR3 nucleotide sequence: TGCAGTGCTAGGGAACAGGGCCGCAACACCGGGGAGCTGTTTTTT.

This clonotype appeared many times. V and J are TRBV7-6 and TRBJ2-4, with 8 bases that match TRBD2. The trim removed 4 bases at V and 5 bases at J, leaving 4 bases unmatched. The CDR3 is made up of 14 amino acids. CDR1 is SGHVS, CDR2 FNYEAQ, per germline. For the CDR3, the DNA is TGTGCCAGCAGCTCACGGGGGGGCCAAAACATTCAGTACTTC. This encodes CASSSRGGQNIQYF.

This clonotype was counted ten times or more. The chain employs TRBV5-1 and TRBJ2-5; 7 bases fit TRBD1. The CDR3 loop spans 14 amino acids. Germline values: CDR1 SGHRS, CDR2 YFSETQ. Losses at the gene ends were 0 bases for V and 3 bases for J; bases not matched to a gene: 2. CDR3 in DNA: TGCGCCAGCAGCTTGGATACAGGGGAAGAGACCCAGTACTTC. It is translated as CASSLDTGEETQYF.

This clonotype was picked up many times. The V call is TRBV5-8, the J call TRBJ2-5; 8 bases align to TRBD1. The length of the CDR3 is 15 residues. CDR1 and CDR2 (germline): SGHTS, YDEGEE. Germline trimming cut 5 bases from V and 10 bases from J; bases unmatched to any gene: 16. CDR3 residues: CASRYETGAYRDQYF. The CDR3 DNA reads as TGTGCCAGCAGGTACGAGACAGGGGCCTACCGCGACCAGTACTTC.

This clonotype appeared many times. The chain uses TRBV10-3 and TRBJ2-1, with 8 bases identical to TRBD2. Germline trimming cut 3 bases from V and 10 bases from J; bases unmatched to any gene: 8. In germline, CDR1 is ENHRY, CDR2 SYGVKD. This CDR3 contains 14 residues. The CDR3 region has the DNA TGTGCCATCAGTGACCCCCGGGGGGGCGGGGAGCAGTTCTTC. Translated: CAISDPRGGGEQFF.

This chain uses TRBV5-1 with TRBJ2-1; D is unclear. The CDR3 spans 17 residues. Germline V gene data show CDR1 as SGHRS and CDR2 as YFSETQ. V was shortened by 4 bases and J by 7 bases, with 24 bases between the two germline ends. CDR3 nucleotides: TGCGCCAGCAGCCCAATTTTAGGCGTAGGTATCGGGAATGAGCAGTTCTTC. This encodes CASSPILGVGIGNEQFF.

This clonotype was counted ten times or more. The CDR3 DNA is TGCGCCAGCAGCCTCACAGATCAAGAGACCCAGTACTTC. Protein sequence: CASSLTDQETQYF. The genes are TRBV4-3 and TRBJ2-5, with D hard to call. The germline V gene encodes CDR1 LGHNA and CDR2 YSLEER. V was cut by 4 bases and J by 2 bases, with 8 bases left in between. The CDR3 runs to 13 residues.

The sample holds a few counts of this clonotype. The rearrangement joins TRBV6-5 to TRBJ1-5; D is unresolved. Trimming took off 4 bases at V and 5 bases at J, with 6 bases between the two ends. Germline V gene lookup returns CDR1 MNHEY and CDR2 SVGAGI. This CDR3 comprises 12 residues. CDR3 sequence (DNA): TGTGCCAGCAGTTCCCCTTATCAGCCCCAGCATTTT. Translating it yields CASSSPYQPQHF.

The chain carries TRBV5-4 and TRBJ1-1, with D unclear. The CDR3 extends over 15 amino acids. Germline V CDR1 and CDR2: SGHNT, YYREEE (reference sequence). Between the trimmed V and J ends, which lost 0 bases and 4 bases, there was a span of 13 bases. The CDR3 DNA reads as TGTGCCAGCAGCTTGGGGGGAGGTGGTGTCACTGAAGCTTTCTTT. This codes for CASSLGGGGVTEAFF. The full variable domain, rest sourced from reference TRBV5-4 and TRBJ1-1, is ETGVTQSPTHLIKTRGQQVTLRCSSQSGHNTVSWYQQALGQGPQFIFQYYREEENGRGNFPPRFSGLQFPNYSSELNVNALELDDSALYLCASSLGGGGVTEAFFGQGTRLTVV.

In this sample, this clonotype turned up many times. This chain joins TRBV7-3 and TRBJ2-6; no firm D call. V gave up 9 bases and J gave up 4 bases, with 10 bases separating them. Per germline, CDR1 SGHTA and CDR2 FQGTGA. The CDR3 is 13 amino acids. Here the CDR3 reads CASALAGANVLTF. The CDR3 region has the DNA TGTGCCAGTGCGTTGGCGGGGGCCAACGTCCTGACTTTC.

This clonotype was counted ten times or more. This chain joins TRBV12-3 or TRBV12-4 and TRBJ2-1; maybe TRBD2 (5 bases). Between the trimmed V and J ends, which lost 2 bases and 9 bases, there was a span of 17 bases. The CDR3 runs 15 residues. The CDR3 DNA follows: TGTGCCAGCAGTTTACAGCTCCTTAGTGCGGGTGAGCAGTTCTTC. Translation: CASSLQLLSAGEQFF.